This TCR beta chain originates from a study of post-analysis software for immune sequencing data. For the study at large: Progressive-relapsing, secondary progressive and relapsing-remitting multiple sclerosis were among the disease courses included. General observations from the study: Roughly five TRBV segments, including TRBV5-6, TRBV5-1 and TRBV20-1, were more frequent in patients than controls. Controls showed significantly higher normalized Chao1 diversity than did multiple sclerosis patients.

Looked up from germline, CDR1 is DFQATT and CDR2 is SNEGSKA (reference sequence). Trimming removed 3 bases at V and 9 bases at J, with 21 bases between. The CDR3 extends over 15 amino acids. Concerning this clonotype: The antigen remains undetermined.

TCR beta cDNA libraries had unique molecular identifiers. TCRdb independently ran MiXCR on the PCR reads; one entry per CDR3 protein. This table holds some 700,000 distinct CDR3 sequences, 59% found once. This TCR came from a girl aged 2-10 years with multiple sclerosis. Sequencing was performed on blood. V usage is TRBV20-1 and J usage is TRBJ2-1; perhaps D is TRBD1 or TRBD2 (5 bases each). The CDR3 coding sequence is TGCAGTGCTAGGGGGTTAGGGGAGTTTCGGGGTGAGCAGTTCTTC. Translating gives CSARGLGEFRGEQFF.